Below, 26 T cell receptor beta chains from the same sample are listed, as sequenced in a study of blood T cells in healthy people across ages. Then a second PCR, running roughly 7 to 11 cycles, was carried out with a sample-barcoded 5' primer and a J-beta primer mix. TCRdb re-called the 5' RACE reads with MiXCR, one entry per CDR3 protein. The data contain approximately 800,000 distinct CDR3 sequences, roughly 25% of them singletons. The data were also submitted as part of a second study, on T cells of mothers and their children.

Material: blood. These TCRs come from a boy younger than 18 in good health.

The gene calls are TRBV10-3 and TRBJ2-3; weak D call: TRBD2 (6 bases). Trimming pared 4 bases from V and 1 base from J, leaving 15 bases between. CDR1 is ENHRY, CDR2 SYGVKD, per germline. This CDR3 is 16 amino acids long. CDR3 coding DNA: TGTGCCATCAGTGGGAGGAGGGACCGCGGCACAGATACGCAGTATTTT. As protein: CAISGRRDRGTDTQYF.

This clonotype turned up a few times. The chain links TRBV5-1 to TRBJ2-7, with a weak D call TRBD1 (6 bases). Germline-derived CDR1 and CDR2 are SGHRS and YFSETQ. The CDR3 covers 14 residues. V was clipped by 7 bases and J by 0 bases, with 14 bases between them. CDR3 in DNA: TGCGCCAGCTCCCAGGGGTCCCCCTCCTACGAGCAGTACTTC. Translation: CASSQGSPSYEQYF.

This clonotype was counted once. The junction differs from germline at one of its ends, possibly a read error. The DNA for the CDR3 is TGTGCCAACAGCTGGAACAGCGGGGCTGGAGATACGCAGTATTTT. This translates into CANSWNSGAGDTQYF. The chain links TRBV7-2 to TRBJ2-3; 7 nucleotides line up with TRBD2. The CDR3 runs to 15 residues. CDR1 is SGHTA, CDR2 FQGNSA, per germline.

The rearrangement joins TRBV10-3 to TRBJ1-4; maybe TRBD1 (5 bases). CDR1 ENHRY and CDR2 SYGVKD come from the germline V gene. This CDR3 has 14 amino acids. The V gene lost 6 bases and the J gene lost 0 bases, with 8 bases spanning the gap. CDR3 sequence: CAISPDTTNEKLFF. CDR3 bases: TGTGCCATCAGCCCGGACACAACTAATGAAAAACTGTTTTTT.

This clonotype was seen a handful of times. The chain combines TRBV6-1 with TRBJ1-1; possible D gene TRBD1, 6 bases. Deletions cut 5 bases from V and 0 bases from J, with 19 bases between. The germline V gene encodes CDR1 MNHNS and CDR2 SASEGT. The CDR3 extends over 17 amino acids. For the CDR3, the DNA is TGTGCCAGCAGTCAAACGTTCAGGGGTGCCCTGAACACTGAAGCTTTCTTT. Translating it yields CASSQTFRGALNTEAFF.

The V call is TRBV15, the J call TRBJ1-6; the D gene is possibly TRBD1 (6 bases). This CDR3 is built from 16 residues. V was pared by 0 bases and J by 7 bases, with 13 bases between. Germline lookup yields CDR1 LNHNV and CDR2 YYDKDF (reference sequence). The CDR3 is CATSRDPNRANSPLHF. The CDR3, as DNA: TGTGCCACCAGCAGAGATCCTAACAGGGCGAATTCACCCCTCCACTTT.

This clonotype was counted a few times. The chain is built from TRBV5-1 and TRBJ2-1; 9 bases map to TRBD2. The CDR3 is 15 amino acids. Per the germline V gene, CDR1 is SGHRS and CDR2 is YFSETQ. V was clipped by 4 bases and J by 5 bases; unmatched bases: 7. CDR3 amino acids: CASSPRGTSNNEQFF. The CDR3 coding sequence is TGCGCCAGCAGCCCGCGGGGGACTAGCAACAATGAGCAGTTCTTC.

The gene calls are TRBV11-2 and TRBJ2-4; tentative D call: TRBD1 (6 bases). Deletions cut 8 bases from V and 5 bases from J, with 13 bases between. The CDR3 is 13 residues long. The germline gives CDR1 SGHAT, CDR2 FQNNGV. The CDR3 protein is CASSRTVENIQYF. The CDR3 nucleotides read TGTGCCAGCTCCAGGACAGTTGAAAACATTCAGTACTTC.

This clonotype was found a few times. V usage is TRBV19 and J usage is TRBJ2-2; D is tentatively TRBD1 or TRBD2 (5 bases each). The CDR3 contains 15 residues. The germline V and J ends were trimmed by 9 bases and 1 base, with 15 bases remaining between them. The germline gives CDR1 LNHDA, CDR2 SQIVND (reference sequence). CDR3 sequence: CASGARGLNTGELFF. The CDR3 coding sequence is TGTGCCAGCGGGGCCCGGGGCCTGAACACCGGGGAGCTGTTTTTT.

In this sample, this clonotype turned up many times. The chain links TRBV3-1 to TRBJ2-7; 8 bases map to TRBD1. The trim removed 3 bases at V and 0 bases at J, leaving 1 base unmatched. The CDR3 runs 14 residues. Per germline, CDR1 LGHDT and CDR2 YNNKEL (reference sequence). CDR3 region: CASSHGQGSYEQYF. CDR3 DNA sequence: TGTGCCAGCAGCCACGGACAGGGCTCCTACGAGCAGTACTTC.

This chain connects TRBV20-1 to TRBJ1-1; 7 bases are a match to TRBD1. J was trimmed by 10 bases and V by 1 base; bases with no gene match: 9. This CDR3 has 13 amino acids. Germline CDR1 is DFQATT and CDR2 is SNEGSKA (reference sequence). The CDR3 loop reads CSARAPGGGGAFF. CDR3 in DNA: TGCAGTGCTAGAGCCCCAGGGGGGGGAGGAGCTTTCTTT.

This clonotype was recorded many times. CDR3 coding DNA: TGCGCCAGCAGCTGGACTAGCGAATACAATGAGCAGTTCTTC. Amino acid sequence: CASSWTSEYNEQFF. The chain is built from TRBV5-1 and TRBJ2-1; TRBD2 matches 9 bases. The CDR3 is made up of 14 amino acids. V gave up 3 bases and J gave up 4 bases; unmatched junction bases: 2. Germline assignment: CDR1 SGHRS and CDR2 YFSETQ.

The chain carries TRBV9 and TRBJ2-5, with 7 bases that match TRBD1. The DNA end is a closer match to TRBJ2-7, so the J assignment may be wrong. CDR3 size: 13 residues. Germline V gives CDR1 SGDLS, CDR2 YYNGEE. The CDR3 here is CASSLTGNNEQYF. The DNA for the CDR3 is TGTGCCAGCAGCCTGACAGGGAATAACGAGCAGTACTTC.

The V and J genes are TRBV20-1 and TRBJ2-2, with a possible D match to TRBD2 (5 bases). V was clipped by 6 bases and J by 3 bases, with 8 bases between them. In germline, CDR1 is DFQATT, CDR2 SNEGSKA (reference sequence). The CDR3 has 12 amino acids. This CDR3 reads CSAGRDTGELFF. CDR3 in DNA: TGCAGTGCGGGGAGAGACACCGGGGAGCTGTTTTTT.

V is TRBV21-1 and J is TRBJ2-1; the listed D gene, TRBD1, was not tested against the DNA. TRBV21-1 corresponds to a pseudogene. This CDR3 has 16 residues. This CDR3 is CASSPASGKDYNEQFF. CDR3 sequence (DNA): TGTGCCAGCAGCCCGGCGTCAGGGAAGGACTACAATGAGCAGTTCTTC.

The rearrangement uses TRBV12-3 or TRBV12-4 and TRBJ1-2; tentative D call: TRBD1 (5 bases). The CDR3 length is 14 residues. Trimming shortened V by 6 bases and J by 3 bases, and 14 bases separated the two germline ends. CDR3: CASSPDKQYYGYTF. The CDR3 DNA is TGTGCCAGCAGCCCGGACAAACAATACTATGGCTACACCTTC.

This CDR3 reads CATSRDPPEVNNQPQHF. For the CDR3, the DNA is TGTGCCACCAGCAGAGATCCCCCAGAGGTGAACAATCAGCCCCAGCATTTT. The V and J genes are TRBV15 and TRBJ1-5; no clear D. V lost 0 bases, J lost 3 bases, and 15 bases lay in between. CDR1 LNHNV and CDR2 YYDKDF come from the germline V gene (reference sequence). This CDR3 spans 17 amino acids.

The chain uses TRBV9 and TRBJ1-2, with D tentatively TRBD1 (6 bases). Germline-derived CDR1 and CDR2 are SGDLS and YYNGEE. The ends were cut back, 3 bases at V and 4 bases at J, with 13 bases in the middle. The length of the CDR3 is 14 residues. CDR3 protein: CASSAMTGFYGYTF. CDR3 nucleotides: TGTGCCAGCAGCGCGATGACAGGCTTCTATGGCTACACCTTC. The entire variable domain, with the rest obtained from reference TRBV9 and TRBJ1-2, is as follows: DSGVTQTPKHLITATGQRVTLRCSPRSGDLSVYWYQQSLDQGLQFLIQYYNGEERAKGNILERFSAQQFPDLHSELNLSSLELGDSALYFCASSAMTGFYGYTFGSGTRLTVV.

This clonotype has just one count. The gene calls are TRBV5-6 and TRBJ2-3; D remains ambiguous. The germline gives CDR1 SGHDT, CDR2 YYEEEE. This CDR3 has 13 residues. The V and J ends lost 7 bases and 2 bases respectively, with 11 bases between them. The CDR3 sequence: CASDGPVTDTQYF. CDR3 nucleotides: TGTGCCAGCGATGGGCCGGTCACAGATACGCAGTATTTT.

The V gene is TRBV12-3 or TRBV12-4, the J gene TRBJ2-1; the D gene is possibly TRBD1 (6 bases). The CDR3 is made up of 14 amino acids. Deletions cut 4 bases from V and 1 base from J, with 8 bases between. CDR3 in DNA: TGTGCCAGCAGTTCGACAGGATCCTACAATGAGCAGTTCTTC. Translating it yields CASSSTGSYNEQFF.

This clonotype showed up just a few times. The V call is TRBV9, the J call TRBJ2-3; D unclear. There are 14 residues in the CDR3. V was pared by 3 bases and J by 0 bases, with 8 bases between. The germline gives CDR1 SGDLS, CDR2 YYNGEE. CDR3 in amino acids: CASSASISTDTQYF. The CDR3 DNA is TGTGCCAGCAGCGCTTCGATTAGCACAGATACGCAGTATTTT. Using reference TRBV9 and TRBJ2-3 for the parts outside the CDR3, the full variable domain is DSGVTQTPKHLITATGQRVTLRCSPRSGDLSVYWYQQSLDQGLQFLIQYYNGEERAKGNILERFSAQQFPDLHSELNLSSLELGDSALYFCASSASISTDTQYFGPGTRLTVL.

This clonotype has more than one count but fewer than ten. The rearrangement joins TRBV29-1 to TRBJ2-5; TRBD1 might be the D (6 bases). The J call is in doubt because the DNA end fits TRBJ2-7 better. Germline-derived CDR1 and CDR2 are SQVTM and ANQGSEA. This CDR3 comprises 13 residues. The chain's CDR3 is CSVDGLDSYEQYF. CDR3 bases: TGCAGCGTTGATGGATTGGACAGCTACGAGCAGTACTTC.

V usage is TRBV21-1 and J usage is TRBJ2-3. TRBV21-1 is labeled a pseudogene. The CDR3 runs to 14 residues. The CDR3 reads CASSKGHGYPTQYF. CDR3 coding DNA: TGTGCCAGCAGCAAAGGGCACGGTTACCCGACGCAGTATTTT.

This clonotype was seen a handful of times. The V and J genes are TRBV21-1 and TRBJ2-4; TRBD2, as called in the table, went unchecked against the DNA. TRBV21-1 is recorded as a pseudogene. This CDR3 comprises 17 residues. CDR3 in DNA: TGTGCCAGCAGCAGGCGACTAGCGGGGGGGATCAAAAACATTCAGTACTTC. This sequence encodes CASSRRLAGGIKNIQYF.

This clonotype was found once. The CDR3 ends on some other residue instead of the conserved phenylalanine or tryptophan, so this is likely a read error. The chain uses TRBV12-3 or TRBV12-4 and TRBJ2-7; TRBD2 agrees at 10 bases. Losses at the gene ends were 5 bases for V and 0 bases for J; bases not matched to a gene: 4. The CDR3 totals 15 residues. CDR3 DNA: TGTGCCAGCAGTGCTAGCGGGGGTCCCTCCTACGAGCAGTACCTC. Its protein product is CASSASGGPSYEQYL.

The V call is TRBV29-1, the J call TRBJ2-7; D may be TRBD1 or TRBD2 (6 bases each). Germline V lookup: CDR1 SQVTM, CDR2 ANQGSEA. The ends were cut back, 0 bases at V and 2 bases at J, with 11 bases in the middle. This CDR3 region has 14 residues. This CDR3 reads CSVEEMGGAYEQYF. The CDR3 DNA sequence: TGCAGCGTTGAAGAAATGGGGGGCGCCTACGAGCAGTACTTC.